A selection of T cell receptor beta chains follows, all from one sample in a study. This table comes from immunoSEQ multiplex PCR, and its TCRdb copy is limited to in-frame clones, with some not included. The sample includes around 50,000 clones, over 90% seen only once; the top ten take approximately 12%. Material: PBMCs. Receptors originate from a man aged 35 to 55 with rheumatoid arthritis. Both conserved end residues are part of each CDR3.

j_gene: TRBJ1-3
v_gene: TRBV30
CDR3aa: CAWSAGSSGNTIYF

j_gene: TRBJ2-2
v_gene: TRBV5-4
CDR3aa: CASSLVVTAVNTGELFF

j_gene: TRBJ2-7
v_gene: TRBV7-8
CDR3aa: CASSLARRGGVGVHEQYF

j_gene: TRBJ1-2
v_gene: TRBV7-2
CDR3aa: CASSLESTGGYTF

j_gene: TRBJ2-2
v_gene: TRBV18
CDR3aa: CASSPPRVATGELFF

j_gene: TRBJ2-1
v_gene: TRBV6-2/TRBV6-3
CDR3aa: CASSYNEGSGLAYNEQFF

j_gene: TRBJ1-2
v_gene: TRBV6-5
CDR3aa: CASRLVTNYGYTF

j_gene: TRBJ1-3
v_gene: TRBV30
CDR3aa: CAWSVPGNTIYF

j_gene: TRBJ2-7
v_gene: TRBV29-1
CDR3aa: CSGVTQGNAYEQYF

j_gene: TRBJ1-1
v_gene: TRBV7-6
CDR3aa: CASSIGRNTEAFF

j_gene: TRBJ1-2
v_gene: TRBV19
CDR3aa: CASRKDEENYGYTF

j_gene: TRBJ1-1
v_gene: TRBV7-3
CDR3aa: CASSSTGGATEAFF

j_gene: TRBJ2-7
v_gene: TRBV6-1
CDR3aa: CASSEAIGVTYEQYF

j_gene: TRBJ1-2
v_gene: TRBV6-5
CDR3aa: CASRTGMGGYTF

j_gene: TRBJ2-7
v_gene: TRBV28
CDR3aa: CASSPGRVHGEQYF

j_gene: TRBJ2-3
v_gene: TRBV6-2/TRBV6-3
CDR3aa: CASSYSKLAGGVTLTDTQYF

j_gene: TRBJ2-2
v_gene: TRBV5-1
CDR3aa: CASSLDPGGKTGELFF

j_gene: TRBJ1-4
v_gene: TRBV3-1/TRBV3-2
CDR3aa: CASSQVHPPNEKLFF

j_gene: TRBJ1-5
v_gene: TRBV5-6
CDR3aa: CASSLGTVGHQPQHF

j_gene: TRBJ2-2
v_gene: TRBV5-1
CDR3aa: CASSLQGRELFF

j_gene: TRBJ1-1
v_gene: TRBV30
CDR3aa: CAWIGGGTEAFF

j_gene: TRBJ1-2
v_gene: TRBV7-9
CDR3aa: CASSLDGLNYGYTF

j_gene: TRBJ1-5
v_gene: TRBV5-8
CDR3aa: CASSSGQVPNSNQPQHF

j_gene: TRBJ2-1
v_gene: TRBV7-3
CDR3aa: CASSLYAGGPVNEQFF

j_gene: TRBJ1-1
v_gene: TRBV7-8
CDR3aa: CASSVPGRLNTEAFF

j_gene: TRBJ2-1
v_gene: TRBV19
CDR3aa: CASSRGAGTGSYNEQFF

j_gene: TRBJ2-2
v_gene: TRBV27
CDR3aa: CASSPGGYTGELFF

j_gene: TRBJ2-5
v_gene: TRBV30
CDR3aa: CAWKVPPGAQYF

j_gene: TRBJ1-4
v_gene: TRBV5-1
CDR3aa: CASSTGQGGTNEKLFF

j_gene: TRBJ1-1
v_gene: TRBV24-1
CDR3aa: CATSDRTGSAFF

j_gene: TRBJ1-3
v_gene: TRBV7-2
CDR3aa: CASSSEPAGNTIYF

j_gene: TRBJ1-2
v_gene: TRBV6-5
CDR3aa: CASSYGGGLSGYTF

j_gene: TRBJ2-7
v_gene: TRBV9
CDR3aa: CASSGAPGLAGLRGSYEQYF

j_gene: TRBJ2-1
v_gene: TRBV25-1
CDR3aa: CASSERGTRLYNEQFF

j_gene: TRBJ2-1
v_gene: TRBV2
CDR3aa: CASSQELVREGHEQFF

j_gene: TRBJ1-1
v_gene: TRBV2
CDR3aa: CASSALGTIAEAFF

j_gene: TRBJ2-1
v_gene: TRBV27
CDR3aa: CASVVRAGGPYNEQFF

j_gene: TRBJ2-1
v_gene: TRBV5-4
CDR3aa: CASSPGQGRNEQFF

j_gene: TRBJ2-3
v_gene: TRBV28
CDR3aa: CASSLDIAGSTTSTDTQYF

j_gene: TRBJ2-4
v_gene: TRBV28
CDR3aa: CASTPGLAEENIQYF

j_gene: TRBJ1-1
v_gene: TRBV5-1
CDR3aa: CASTGPGGTEAFF

j_gene: TRBJ2-1
v_gene: TRBV19
CDR3aa: CASSSGTSGYNEQFF

j_gene: TRBJ1-1
v_gene: TRBV10-3
CDR3aa: CAISEGAAEAFF

j_gene: TRBJ2-2
v_gene: TRBV15
CDR3aa: CATSSYRGGELFF

j_gene: TRBJ2-3
v_gene: TRBV5-1
CDR3aa: CASSRGGVSSDTQYF

j_gene: TRBJ1-5
v_gene: TRBV19
CDR3aa: CASSPSASGIESNQPQHF

j_gene: TRBJ2-1
v_gene: TRBV6-7
CDR3aa: CASRSPLTSGSNEQFF